This section outlines one T cell receptor (beta chain) sequence together with its context. The antigen remains undetermined. The record originates from a study of T cell responses to AZD1222 COVID-19 vaccine. Study-wide results and limits: Donors, mostly white British, included more females; clonal diversity was possibly underestimated. The study found vaccine-associated CD4 TCRs spanning spike, dominant at 160-218 and 743-854. Just a handful of AZD1222 recipients were seropositive at baseline.

Using immunoSEQ multiplex PCR, the repertoire was profiled, and TCRdb retains in-frame clones only, with some absent. The table shows under 150,000 clones, with approximately 85% occurring only once. The V end lost 4 bases, the J end lost 0 bases, and 6 bases lay between the germline ends. The CDR3 has 13 residues. In germline, CDR1 is MNHEY, CDR2 SVGAGI. The rearrangement links TRBV6-5 to TRBJ1-1; no firm D call. Sample: peripheral blood, taken 28 days after the second dose of the MenACWY control vaccine. This clonotype was obtained from an adult who received the MenACWY meningococcal vaccine as a control. The CDR3 region has the DNA TGTGCCAGCAGTTTAGCAATGAACACTGAAGCTTTCTTT. This translates into CASSLAMNTEAFF.